Below, 14 T cell receptor beta chains from the same sample are listed, as sequenced in a study of blood T cell repertoires in COVID-19. The repertoire was sequenced with immunoSEQ multiplex PCR; TCRdb's copy has only in-frame clones and lacks some. The sample has about 160,000 clones, approximately 85% seen once. The sample consisted of peripheral blood. The receptor source for this set is a man in his forties or fifties with acute or convalescent COVID-19.

The J gene is TRBJ1-4, the V gene TRBV2; D is unclear. The V gene's germline CDR1 is SNHLY and CDR2 FYNNEI. CDR3 length: 13 residues. Trimming pared 8 bases from V and 8 bases from J, leaving 15 bases between. The CDR3 DNA reads TGTGCCAGCCATGTTCTGAGGGAGGAAAAACTGTTTTTT. Translation gives CASHVLREEKLFF.

The chain is built from TRBV5-5 and TRBJ1-5; unclear D gene. In germline, CDR1 is SGHKS, CDR2 YYEKEE (reference sequence). The CDR3 contains 12 residues. V lost 4 bases and J lost 10, with 12 bases in between. CDR3 loop: CASSQTTGPQHF. Here the CDR3 DNA reads TGTGCCAGCAGCCAAACCACGGGACCCCAGCATTTT. Full variable domain (outside the CDR3, taken from reference TRBV5-5 and TRBJ1-5): DAGVTQSPTHLIKTRGQQVTLRCSPISGHKSVSWYQQVLGQGPQFIFQYYEKEERGRGNFPDRFSARQFPNYSSELNVNALLLGDSALYLCASSQTTGPQHFGDGTRLSIL.

A few counts support this clone. The chain employs TRBV9 and TRBJ1-1; D gene unclear. V was shortened by 0 bases and J by 1 base, with 10 bases between the two germline ends. This CDR3 has 15 amino acids. Germline CDR1 SGDLS, CDR2 YYNGEE. CDR3 DNA: TGTGCCAGCAGCGTAGTTGAGACAAAGAACACTGAAGCTTTCTTT. This codes for CASSVVETKNTEAFF.

The chain is built from TRBV7-2 and TRBJ2-5; D uncertain. The germline V gene has CDR1 SGHTA and CDR2 FQGNSA. This CDR3 is 15 amino acids long. Trimming removed 1 base at V and 1 base at J, with 10 bases between. CDR3 loop: CASSLGGNPQETQYF. The CDR3 coding sequence is TGTGCCAGCAGCTTAGGTGGCAACCCCCAAGAGACCCAGTACTTC.

This clone was observed a few times. J is TRBJ2-7 and V is TRBV5-1; 8 nucleotides match TRBD1. Germline CDR1 and CDR2: SGHRS and YFSETQ. The CDR3 loop spans 14 amino acids. V gave up 4 bases and J gave up 6 bases; unmatched junction bases: 9. CDR3 sequence: CASSAGTGSIEQYF. In DNA, the CDR3 is TGCGCCAGCAGCGCCGGGACAGGTTCGATCGAGCAGTACTTC.

V gene TRBV7-9 combines with J gene TRBJ1-2, with D perhaps matching TRBD1 (5 bases). The germline gives CDR1 SEHNR, CDR2 FQNEAQ (reference sequence). The V and J ends lost 5 bases and 1 base respectively, with 14 bases between them. The CDR3 is made up of 15 amino acids. The DNA of the CDR3 is TGTGCCAGCAGCCCGAAGGGGACTTTTAACTATGGCTACACCTTC. This gives the protein CASSPKGTFNYGYTF.

V and J are TRBV3-1 (or the pseudogene TRBV3-2) and TRBJ1-1; 8 positions match TRBD1. Germline V gene lookup returns CDR1 LGHDT and CDR2 YNNKEL (reference sequence). This CDR3 contains 13 residues. V shed 4 bases, J shed 7 bases, and the junction held 5 bases outside the gene matches. The CDR3, as DNA: TGTGCCAGCAGCCTGACAGGGGAGGGTGAAGCTTTCTTT. Translating gives CASSLTGEGEAFF.

The rearrangement joins TRBV6-2 or TRBV6-3 to TRBJ2-6, with 7 bases aligning to TRBD1. The CDR3 is 17 amino acids. V shed 4 bases and J 0 bases; nucleotides not matched to a gene: 6. CDR1 is MNHEY and CDR2 is SVGEGT in the germline V gene. The DNA of the CDR3 is TGTGCCAGCAGTTCAGGGGGAAGAACCTCTGGGGCCAACGTCCTGACTTTC. This translates into CASSSGGRTSGANVLTF.

This chain joins TRBV3-1 (or the pseudogene TRBV3-2) and TRBJ1-2; D gene ambiguous. Germline values: CDR1 LGHDT, CDR2 YNNKEL (reference sequence). V lost 4 bases and J lost 3, with 6 bases in between. The CDR3 spans 12 residues. For the CDR3, the DNA is TGTGCCAGCAGCCGACAAGACTATGGCTACACCTTC. It codes for CASSRQDYGYTF.

The genes are TRBV7-9 and TRBJ2-1; possible D gene TRBD2, 7 bases. CDR3 length: 15 residues. Germline V gene lookup returns CDR1 SEHNR and CDR2 FQNEAQ (reference sequence). Trimming took off 8 bases at V and 6 bases at J, with 20 bases between the two ends. The CDR3 DNA reads TGTGCCAGCGGATCCGAGGGGGGGGTTGGCAATGAGCAGTTCTTC. It specifies CASGSEGGVGNEQFF.

V usage is TRBV11-2 and J usage is TRBJ2-7; possibly TRBD2 for D (5 bases). The V and J ends lost 2 bases and 3 bases respectively, with 11 bases between them. The CDR3 has 14 residues. Germline loops: CDR1 SGHAT, CDR2 FQNNGV. The CDR3 is CASSLWTDIYEQYF. DNA of the CDR3: TGTGCCAGCAGCTTATGGACTGACATCTACGAGCAGTACTTC.

The gene calls are TRBV2 and TRBJ1-5; 11 nucleotides line up with TRBD1. Germline lookup yields CDR1 SNHLY and CDR2 FYNNEI. V lost 8 bases, J lost 3 bases, and 3 bases stayed unmatched. CDR3 size: 14 residues. CDR3 in amino acids: CASGDRGSNQPQHF. The CDR3 nucleotides are TGTGCCAGCGGGGACAGGGGGTCCAATCAGCCCCAGCATTTT.

The chain uses TRBV7-9 and TRBJ1-2; 7 bases agree with TRBD1. The CDR3 covers 15 residues. The germline V gene has CDR1 SEHNR and CDR2 FQNEAQ (reference sequence). Losses at the gene ends were 5 bases for V and 6 bases for J; bases not matched to a gene: 12. The CDR3 DNA reads as TGTGCCAGCAGCCCCAAACGAGGCAGGGGGGATGGCTACACCTTC. It is translated as CASSPKRGRGDGYTF.

The chain couples TRBV5-6 to TRBJ1-2; 7 bases are a match to TRBD1. This CDR3 comprises 12 residues. The ends lost 4 bases at V and 8 bases at J; junction bases unmatched: 5. Germline V lookup: CDR1 SGHDT, CDR2 YYEEEE. CDR3 nucleotide sequence: TGTGCCAGCAGCGTAACAGGGGAAGGCTACACCTTC. Translated, it gives CASSVTGEGYTF.